The clone carrying this T cell receptor (beta chain) came up many times. Its cognate antigen is unknown. Specified time point: newly diagnosed GD, antithyroid drugs for less than 3 months. From PBMCs, RNA was extracted and then used to make the TCR library. The data were taken from a study of regulatory T cells in long-lasting Graves disease. This CDR3 spans 13 amino acids. V dropped 4 bases and J dropped 2 bases, with 9 bases sitting between them. CDR1 LGHDT and CDR2 YNNKEL come from the germline V gene (reference sequence). Assembly of TCR beta libraries relied on iRepertoire HTBI primers together with Arm-PCR of CDR3 regions. TCRdb reprocessed the multiplex PCR reads with MiXCR, giving one entry per CDR3 protein. The table lists roughly 610,000 distinct CDR3 sequences, around 16% of them singletons. Study-wide findings and caveats: Since the sample size was small, accuracy may have been reduced. Persistent Graves' cases showed lower TCR diversity than newly diagnosed cases.

These data also featured in a second study, about T cells in Graves' hyperthyroidism and ophthalmopathy. This second report adds: Most expanded thyroid clonotypes above 0.001 recurred in blood. With a median lead of around 6.7 months before onset, the model predicted ophthalmopathy.

This material consisted of peripheral blood mononuclear cells (PBMCs), taken at new diagnosis, from a patient treated with antithyroid drugs. This receptor was identified in a man aged 18 to 30 with Graves disease. This chain links TRBV3-1 with TRBJ2-7; TRBD1 might be the D (6 bases). DNA for the CDR3: TGTGCCAGCAGCCCGGGACAAACCTACGAGCAGTACTTC. Its protein is CASSPGQTYEQYF.